The present TCR beta chain was sequenced within a study of low-dose radiotherapy and immunotherapy resistance in tumors. From germline, CDR1 is LNHNV and CDR2 YYDKDF (reference sequence). Trimming removed 5 bases at V and 1 base at J, with 13 bases between. The length of the CDR3 is 15 residues. With TRAV- and TRBV-specific primers, first-strand cDNA was made, covering the alpha and beta chains. Over approximately 20 PCR cycles, TCRs were amplified from a constant-region primer and V-primer adapter. TCRdb passed the reads through MiXCR, listing each CDR3 protein once. The table records 57,000 or so distinct CDR3 sequences, almost 25% of them present only once. Time point given: before trial treatment.

Sequencing used PBMCs, obtained before treatment. This TCR came from a male donor with prostate cancer. The chain is built from TRBV15 and TRBJ2-3; D unresolved. The CDR3 is CATSEKGTGTDTQYF. CDR3 nucleotides: TGTGCCACCAGCGAGAAGGGTACGGGCACAGATACGCAGTATTTT.